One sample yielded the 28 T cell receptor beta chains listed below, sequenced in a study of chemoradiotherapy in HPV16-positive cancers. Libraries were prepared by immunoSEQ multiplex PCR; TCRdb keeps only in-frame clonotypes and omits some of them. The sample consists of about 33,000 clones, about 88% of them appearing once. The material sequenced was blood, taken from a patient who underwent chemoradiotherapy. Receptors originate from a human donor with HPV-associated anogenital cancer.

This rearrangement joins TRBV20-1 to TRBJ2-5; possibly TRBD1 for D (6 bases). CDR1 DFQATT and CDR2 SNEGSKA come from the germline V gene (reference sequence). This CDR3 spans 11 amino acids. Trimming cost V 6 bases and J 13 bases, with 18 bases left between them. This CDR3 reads CSAEHMDSRYF. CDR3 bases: TGCAGTGCAGAACACATGGACAGTCGGTACTTC.

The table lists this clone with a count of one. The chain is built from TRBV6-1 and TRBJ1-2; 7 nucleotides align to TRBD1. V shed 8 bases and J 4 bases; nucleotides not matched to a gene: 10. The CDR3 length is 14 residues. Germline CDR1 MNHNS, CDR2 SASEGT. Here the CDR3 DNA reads TGTGCCAGCTCCGGCCGGGGACAGATCTATGGCTACACCTTC. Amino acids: CASSGRGQIYGYTF.

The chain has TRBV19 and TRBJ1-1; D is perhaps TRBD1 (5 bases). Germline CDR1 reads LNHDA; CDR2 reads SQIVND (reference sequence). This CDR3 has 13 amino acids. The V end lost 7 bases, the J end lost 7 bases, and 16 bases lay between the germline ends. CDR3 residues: CASISFATVEAFF. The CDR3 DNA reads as TGTGCCAGTATCTCGTTCGCGACAGTTGAAGCTTTCTTT.

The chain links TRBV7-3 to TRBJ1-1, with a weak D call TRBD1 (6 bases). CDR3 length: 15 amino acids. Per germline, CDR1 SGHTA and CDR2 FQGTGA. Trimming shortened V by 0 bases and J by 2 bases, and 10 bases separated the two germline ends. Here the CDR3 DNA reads TGTGCCAGCAGCTTAACTGGGGGGCTTAACACTGAAGCTTTCTTT. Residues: CASSLTGGLNTEAFF.

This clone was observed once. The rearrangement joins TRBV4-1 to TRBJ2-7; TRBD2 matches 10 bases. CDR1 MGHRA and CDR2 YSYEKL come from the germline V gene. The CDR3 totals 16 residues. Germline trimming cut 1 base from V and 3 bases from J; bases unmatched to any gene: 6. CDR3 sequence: CASSQGVASGGYEQYF. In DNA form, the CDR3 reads TGCGCCAGCAGCCAAGGGGTGGCTAGCGGGGGCTACGAGCAGTACTTC.

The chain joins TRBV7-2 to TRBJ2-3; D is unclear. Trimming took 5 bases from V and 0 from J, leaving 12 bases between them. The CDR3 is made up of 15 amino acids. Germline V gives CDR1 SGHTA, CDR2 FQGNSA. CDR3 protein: CASSLGPISTDTQYF. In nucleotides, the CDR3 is TGTGCCAGCAGCCTAGGACCGATTAGCACAGATACGCAGTATTTT.

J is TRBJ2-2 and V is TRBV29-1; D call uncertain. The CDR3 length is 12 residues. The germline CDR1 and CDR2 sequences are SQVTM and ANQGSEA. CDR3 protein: CRPTGQDGELFF. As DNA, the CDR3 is TGCAGGCCAACCGGCCAGGACGGGGAGCTGTTTTTT.

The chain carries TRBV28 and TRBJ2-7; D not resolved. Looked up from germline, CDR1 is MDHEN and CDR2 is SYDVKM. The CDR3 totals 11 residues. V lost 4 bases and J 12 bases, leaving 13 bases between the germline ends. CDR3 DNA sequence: TGTGCCAGCAGTTCCCCGGTATTTTGGTACTTC. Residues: CASSSPVFWYF.

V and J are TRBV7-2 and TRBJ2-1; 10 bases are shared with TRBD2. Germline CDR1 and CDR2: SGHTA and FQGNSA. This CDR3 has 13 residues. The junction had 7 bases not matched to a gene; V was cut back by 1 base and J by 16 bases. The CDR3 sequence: CASSLGGSGGAFF. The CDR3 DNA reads TGTGCCAGCAGCTTAGGGGGAAGCGGGGGGGCCTTCTTC.

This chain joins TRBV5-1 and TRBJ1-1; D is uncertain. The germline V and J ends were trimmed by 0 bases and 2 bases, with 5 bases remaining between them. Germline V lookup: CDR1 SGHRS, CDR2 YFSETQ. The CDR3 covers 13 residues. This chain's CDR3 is CASSLEGNTEAFF. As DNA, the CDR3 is TGCGCCAGCAGCTTGGAAGGAAACACTGAAGCTTTCTTT.

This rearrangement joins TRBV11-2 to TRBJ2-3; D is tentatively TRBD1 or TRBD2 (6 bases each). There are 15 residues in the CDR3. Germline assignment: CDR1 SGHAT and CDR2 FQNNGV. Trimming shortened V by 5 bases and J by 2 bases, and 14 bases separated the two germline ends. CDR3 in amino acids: CASSRGGTPTDTQYF. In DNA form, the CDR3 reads TGTGCCAGCAGCCGAGGGGGGACTCCCACAGATACGCAGTATTTT.

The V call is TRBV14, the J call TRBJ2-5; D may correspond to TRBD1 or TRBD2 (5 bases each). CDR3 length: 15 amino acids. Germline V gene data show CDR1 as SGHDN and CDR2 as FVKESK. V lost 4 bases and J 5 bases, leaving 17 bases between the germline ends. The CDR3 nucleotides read TGTGCCAGCAGCCCAATCGACTACCCAGGGGAGACCCAGTACTTC. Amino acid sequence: CASSPIDYPGETQYF.

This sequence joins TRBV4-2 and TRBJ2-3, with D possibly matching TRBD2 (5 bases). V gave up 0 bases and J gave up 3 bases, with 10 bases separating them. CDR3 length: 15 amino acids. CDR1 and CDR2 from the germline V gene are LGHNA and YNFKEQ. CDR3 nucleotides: TGTGCCAGCAGCCAAGATCTGGGCGGGACAGATACGCAGTATTTT. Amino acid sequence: CASSQDLGGTDTQYF.

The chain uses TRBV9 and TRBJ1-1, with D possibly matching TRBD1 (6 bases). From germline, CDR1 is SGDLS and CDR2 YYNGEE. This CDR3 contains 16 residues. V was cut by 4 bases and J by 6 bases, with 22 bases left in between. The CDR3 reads CASSSIQGLWFAEAFF. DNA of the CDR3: TGTGCCAGCAGCTCAATTCAGGGGCTTTGGTTCGCTGAAGCTTTCTTT. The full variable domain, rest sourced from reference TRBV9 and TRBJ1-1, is DSGVTQTPKHLITATGQRVTLRCSPRSGDLSVYWYQQSLDQGLQFLIQYYNGEERAKGNILERFSAQQFPDLHSELNLSSLELGDSALYFCASSSIQGLWFAEAFFGQGTRLTVV.

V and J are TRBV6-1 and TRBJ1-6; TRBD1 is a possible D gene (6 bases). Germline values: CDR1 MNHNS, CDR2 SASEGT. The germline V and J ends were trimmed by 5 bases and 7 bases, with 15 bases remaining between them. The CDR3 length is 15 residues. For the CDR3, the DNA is TGTGCCAGCAGTACCCAGGACAGTCAAAATTCACCCCTCCACTTT. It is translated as CASSTQDSQNSPLHF.

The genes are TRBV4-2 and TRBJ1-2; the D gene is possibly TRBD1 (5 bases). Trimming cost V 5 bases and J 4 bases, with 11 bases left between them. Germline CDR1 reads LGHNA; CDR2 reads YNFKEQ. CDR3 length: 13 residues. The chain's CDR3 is CASSLGGTYGYTF. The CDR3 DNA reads TGTGCCAGCAGCTTAGGAGGGACCTATGGCTACACCTTC.

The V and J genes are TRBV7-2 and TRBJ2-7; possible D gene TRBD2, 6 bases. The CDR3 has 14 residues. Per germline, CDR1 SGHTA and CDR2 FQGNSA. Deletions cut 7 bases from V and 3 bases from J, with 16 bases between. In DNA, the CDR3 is TGTGCCAGCACCTCCCCCCGGGGAGGCTACGAGCAGTACTTC. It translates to CASTSPRGGYEQYF.

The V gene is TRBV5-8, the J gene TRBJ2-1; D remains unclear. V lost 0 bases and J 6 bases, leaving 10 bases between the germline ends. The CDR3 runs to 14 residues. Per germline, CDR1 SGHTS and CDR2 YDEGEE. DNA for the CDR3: TGTGCCAGCAGCTTGGGGCGGCAGTTCAATGAGCAGTTCTTC. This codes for CASSLGRQFNEQFF. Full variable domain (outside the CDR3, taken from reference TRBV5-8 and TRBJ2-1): EAGVTQSPTHLIKTRGQQATLRCSPISGHTSVYWYQQALGLGLQFLLWYDEGEERNRGNFPPRFSGRQFPNYSSELNVNALELEDSALYLCASSLGRQFNEQFFGPGTRLTVL.

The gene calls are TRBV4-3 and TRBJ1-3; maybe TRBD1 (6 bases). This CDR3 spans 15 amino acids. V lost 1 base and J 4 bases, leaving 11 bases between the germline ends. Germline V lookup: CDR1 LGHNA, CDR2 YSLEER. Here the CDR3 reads CASSQGQGSGNTIYF. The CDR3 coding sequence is TGCGCCAGCAGCCAAGGGCAGGGGTCAGGAAACACCATATATTTT.

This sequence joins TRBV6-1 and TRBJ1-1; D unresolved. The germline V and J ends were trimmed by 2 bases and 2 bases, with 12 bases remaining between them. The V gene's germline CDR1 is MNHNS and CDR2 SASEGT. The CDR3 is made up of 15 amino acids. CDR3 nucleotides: TGTGCCAGCAGTGAATTCGGGGTACCTAACACTGAAGCTTTCTTT. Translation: CASSEFGVPNTEAFF.

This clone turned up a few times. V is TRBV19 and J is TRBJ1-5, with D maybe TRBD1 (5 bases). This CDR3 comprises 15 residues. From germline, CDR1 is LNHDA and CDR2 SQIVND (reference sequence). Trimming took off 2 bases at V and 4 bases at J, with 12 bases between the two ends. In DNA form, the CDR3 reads TGTGCCAGTAGTATATTTGCGACAGATAATCAGCCCCAGCATTTT. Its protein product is CASSIFATDNQPQHF.

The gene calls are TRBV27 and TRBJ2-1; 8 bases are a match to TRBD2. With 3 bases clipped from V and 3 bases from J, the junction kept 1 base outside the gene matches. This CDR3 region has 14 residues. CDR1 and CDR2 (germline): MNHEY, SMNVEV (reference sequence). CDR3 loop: CASSFLAGYNEQFF. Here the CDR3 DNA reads TGTGCCAGCAGTTTTCTAGCGGGCTACAATGAGCAGTTCTTC.

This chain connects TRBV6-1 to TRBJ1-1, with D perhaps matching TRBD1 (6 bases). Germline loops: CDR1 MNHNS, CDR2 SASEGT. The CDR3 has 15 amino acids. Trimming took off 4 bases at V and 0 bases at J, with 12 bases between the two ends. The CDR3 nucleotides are TGTGCCAGCAGTGGTTTACAGGGAATGAACACTGAAGCTTTCTTT. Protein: CASSGLQGMNTEAFF.

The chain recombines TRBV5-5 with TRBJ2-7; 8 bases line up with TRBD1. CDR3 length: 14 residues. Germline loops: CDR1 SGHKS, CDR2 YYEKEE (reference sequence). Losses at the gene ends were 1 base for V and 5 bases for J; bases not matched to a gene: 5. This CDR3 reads CASSLWRTGNEQYF. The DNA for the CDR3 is TGTGCCAGCAGCTTGTGGAGGACAGGGAACGAGCAGTACTTC.

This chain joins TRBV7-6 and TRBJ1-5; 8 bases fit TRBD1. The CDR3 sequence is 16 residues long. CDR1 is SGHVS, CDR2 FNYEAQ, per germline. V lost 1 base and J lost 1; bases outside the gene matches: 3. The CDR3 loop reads CASSLGQGLSNQPQHF. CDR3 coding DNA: TGTGCCAGCAGCTTAGGACAGGGGTTGAGCAATCAGCCCCAGCATTTT.

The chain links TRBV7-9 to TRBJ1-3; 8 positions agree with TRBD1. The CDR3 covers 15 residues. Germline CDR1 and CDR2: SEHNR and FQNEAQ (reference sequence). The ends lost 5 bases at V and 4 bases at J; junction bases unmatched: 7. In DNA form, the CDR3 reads TGTGCCAGCAGCCTGACAGGGGCAATGGGAAACACCATATATTTT. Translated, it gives CASSLTGAMGNTIYF.

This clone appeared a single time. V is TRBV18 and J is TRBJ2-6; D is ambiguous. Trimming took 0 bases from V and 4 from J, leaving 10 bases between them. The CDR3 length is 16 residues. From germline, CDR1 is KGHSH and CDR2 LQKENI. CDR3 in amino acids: CASSPPTVSGANVLTF. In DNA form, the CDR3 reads TGTGCCAGCTCACCACCTACAGTGTCCGGGGCCAACGTCCTGACTTTC.

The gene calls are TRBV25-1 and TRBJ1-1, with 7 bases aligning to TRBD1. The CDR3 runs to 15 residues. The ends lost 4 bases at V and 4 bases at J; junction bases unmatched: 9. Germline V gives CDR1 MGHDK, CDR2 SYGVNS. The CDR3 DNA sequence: TGTGCCAGCAGTGTGAACCCAGGGGGTGGCACTGAAGCTTTCTTT. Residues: CASSVNPGGGTEAFF.